This is a list of T cell receptor beta chains from one sample in a study of T cell repertoires in cytomegalovirus infection. TCRdb independently ran MiXCR on the reads; one entry per CDR3 protein. This table has 400,000 or so distinct CDR3 sequences, 15% to 20% appearing once. The sequenced material came from PBMCs. Receptors originate from a human donor in good health (CMV status not recorded). Some clones in this sample may be carry-over from other donors' samples. Both conserved end residues are part of each CDR3. Fields, in order: clone size, J gene, V gene, D gene, CDR3 DNA, CDR3 protein. A D gene is named only where the DNA matches it firmly. Some rows have no size entry. The others give once, few or many, or a class for an expanded clone.

>many|TRBJ1-3|TRBV12-3/TRBV12-4|-
TGTGCCAGCAACCCGGGGGGCCGTGGAAACACCATATATTTT
CASNPGGRGNTIYF
>many|TRBJ2-1|TRBV7-9|-
TGTGCCAGCGCTAGGGACCGGGGGATATACAATGAGCAGTTCTTC
CASARDRGIYNEQFF
>-|TRBJ1-2|TRBV19|-
TGTGCCAGTAGGAGGGAATACTGGTATGGCTACACCTTC
CASRREYWYGYTF
>few|TRBJ2-1|TRBV29-1|TRBD1
TGCAGCGTTGTATCGGACAGGGGCTATGAGCAGTTCTTC
CSVVSDRGYEQFF
>few|TRBJ1-2|TRBV2|-
TGTGCCGGCTCGAGAGAAAGGGGCTATGGCTACACCTTC
CAGSRERGYGYTF
>few|TRBJ2-7|TRBV10-3|TRBD1
TGTGCCATGCGGACAGGAGCCTACGAGCAGTACTTC
CAMRTGAYEQYF
>many|TRBJ2-7|TRBV24-1|TRBD2
TGTGCCACCAGTGACAACGGGAGGGATTACGAGCAGTACTTC
CATSDNGRDYEQYF
>many|TRBJ2-7|TRBV7-2|TRBD2
TGTGCCAGCAGCTTTTCCGGGACTAGCGGATACGAGCAGTACTTC
CASSFSGTSGYEQYF
>-|TRBJ2-7|TRBV20-1|-
TGCAGTGGGGTCCATGGCGGGAAAAACGAGCAGTACTTC
CSGVHGGKNEQYF
>many|TRBJ2-7|TRBV7-9|TRBD2
TGTGCCAGCAGCTCGGGACTAGCGGCCTACGAGCAGTACTTC
CASSSGLAAYEQYF
>-|TRBJ2-7|TRBV19|-
TGTGCCAGTAGTCCTGGAGGGATCCGGGACTACGAGCAGTACTTC
CASSPGGIRDYEQYF
>few|TRBJ2-3|TRBV15|TRBD2
TGTGCCACCAGAGAGACCGGGACTAGCGGTATGCCCCAGTATTTT
CATRETGTSGMPQYF
>few|TRBJ2-1|TRBV20-1|-
TGCAGTGCTAGAGATCTCCCGGGGCTAATTGGCCATGAGCAGTTCTTC
CSARDLPGLIGHEQFF
>few|TRBJ2-1|TRBV4-1|TRBD2
TGCGCCAGCAGCCAAGATACATATGGACTAGCAGTCGACAATGAGCAGTTCTTC
CASSQDTYGLAVDNEQFF
>few|TRBJ1-1|TRBV29-1|-
TGCAGCGCAAATTCGGCCACAAAGGCTTTCTTT
CSANSATKAFF
>few|TRBJ2-1|TRBV6-6|-
TGTGCCAGCAGTTACTCGAGGTCTAGGGAGCAGTTCTTC
CASSYSRSREQFF
>few|TRBJ1-6|TRBV2|-
TGTGCCAGCAGTGGGGATAATTCACCCCTCCACTTT
CASSGDNSPLHF
>many|TRBJ2-5|TRBV2|-
TGTGCCAGCAATTATGCCGGGACGCAAGAGACCCAGTACTTC
CASNYAGTQETQYF
>many|TRBJ2-4|TRBV19|TRBD1
TGTGCCAGTAGCCGACAGGGGTCGGACATTCAGTACTTC
CASSRQGSDIQYF
>many|TRBJ2-7|TRBV7-8|TRBD2
TGTGCCAGCAGGCCTCTAGCGGGTCCCTTAAACTACGAGCAGTACTTC
CASRPLAGPLNYEQYF
>few|TRBJ2-5|TRBV7-9|TRBD1
TGTGCCAGCAGCGTCGGGACAGGGTGGGAGACCCAGTACTTC
CASSVGTGWETQYF
>-|TRBJ2-1|TRBV7-9|-
TGTGCCAGCGAAGAGGGCCCCCAGTTCTTC
CASEEGPQFF
>few|TRBJ1-4|TRBV2|-
TGTGCCAGCACTGGGCCGGCTAATGAAAAACTGTTTTTT
CASTGPANEKLFF
>few|TRBJ2-7|TRBV7-2|-
TGTGCCAGCAGCATGACAGGGGACTACTCCTACGAGCAGTACTTC
CASSMTGDYSYEQYF